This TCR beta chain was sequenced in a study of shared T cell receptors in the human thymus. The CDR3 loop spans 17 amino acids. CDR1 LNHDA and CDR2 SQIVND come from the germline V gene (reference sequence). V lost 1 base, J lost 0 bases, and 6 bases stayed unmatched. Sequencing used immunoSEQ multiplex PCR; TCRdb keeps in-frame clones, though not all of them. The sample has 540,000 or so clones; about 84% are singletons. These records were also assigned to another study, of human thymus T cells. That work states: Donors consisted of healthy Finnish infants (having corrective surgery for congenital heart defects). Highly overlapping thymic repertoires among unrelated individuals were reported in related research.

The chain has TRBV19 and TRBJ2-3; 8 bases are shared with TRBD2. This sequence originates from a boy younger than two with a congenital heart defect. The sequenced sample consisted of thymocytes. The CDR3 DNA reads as TGTGCCAGTAGTATAGTTCCGACTAGCGAGAGCACAGATACGCAGTATTTT. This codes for CASSIVPTSESTDTQYF.